This T cell receptor beta chain was identified in a study of cytomegalovirus exposure and HLA in healthy donors (dated by TCRdb to 2015 to 2018). Broadly, across the study: An earlier analysis of several hundred of the donors reported 250 to 350 Gb of sequence data and 95 million to 130 million unique TCR beta sequences obtained from about 180 million T cells. The T cell repertoires of 666 subjects were profiled by immunosequencing and related to cytomegalovirus serostatus. The study was designed to test whether signatures of past pathogen exposure could be identified by cataloging public T cell receptors. Of the roughly 430 genotyped donors, roughly 80% fell in the genetic ancestry cluster associated with self-reported Caucasian donors. A later genetic analysis used genome-wide SNP genotypes for about 55% of the 666 donors, treating that subset as a discovery cohort. Among roughly 400 genotyped donors of the cohort, an average of roughly 230,000 unique TCR beta nucleotide sequences was sequenced per donor, of which roughly 17% were non-productive. Besides the first cohort of hundreds of subjects, a separate validation cohort made up of 120 or so different subjects was used. In the later analysis, no new phenotypic data were used to find candidate immune exposures; instead, reliance was placed on TCR beta sequences and their occurrence across donors. An early release covering 500 to 750 HLA-typed donors comprised approximately 290 gigabases of sequencing data and 85 million to 100 million unique TCR sequences. Every discovery cohort repertoire had been produced on one sequencing platform. High-throughput TCR immunosequencing, statistical association of individual TCRs with disease status, and machine learning were combined to predict cytomegalovirus infection status. An earlier analysis of approximately 640 of the donors applied high-throughput TCR beta sequencing to assess whether each TCR beta V gene segment acted as functional or pseudogenic. A later analysis re-analyzed previously published TCR beta repertoires from 500 to 700 donors and added high-resolution HLA genotyping to study TCR occurrence patterns. HLA typing included class I and class II loci at four-digit resolution. About five DR-DQ haplotypes were handled as single units for association and clustering, since linkage in the cohort was strong. Typing coverage varied by locus: about 620-630 donors for A, B, C, DRB1 and DQB1; under 550 for DQA1; about 590 for DPA1; some 470 for DPB1. Donor age, sex, ethnicity and CMV serostatus were collected together with the repertoire data. On the study overall, not on this receptor specifically: At a false discovery rate of 0.05, a later analysis linked around 15,000 TCR beta sequences to specific HLA alleles. In this cohort, only TCR beta chains were sequenced, and detectable features were limited by the absence of alpha or paired-chain data. The classifier was reported to diagnose cytomegalovirus status with high specificity and sensitivity in both the original cohort and the validation cohort. In vitro tests confirmed that a few of the cytomegalovirus-associated TCR beta chains recognize cytomegalovirus antigens. Roughly uniform sequencing depth across donors was assumed in presence/absence analyses, although this assumption may not hold. Seventeen rarely observed V segments, including chromosome 9 orphons, were excluded from the earlier analysis of approximately 500 of the donors because counts were too low. According to a later analysis, most CMV-associated TCR beta chains appeared to be HLA-restricted, and the HLA associations seemed to be driven largely by CMV exposure. In a later analysis, HLA-associated TCR beta chains showed more clonal expansion and lower generation probabilities than non-associated chains that were equally common. The authors suggested that the approach could potentially be extended to other disease states and immunological phenotypes. A further reported finding was that TCR beta sequences accurately predicted the HLA-A and HLA-B alleles for most subjects in the first cohort. In a later analysis, TCR association rates were found to vary across HLA loci, with the most associated TCRs seen for DRB1 alleles and the fewest for HLA-C alleles. Several of the top co-occurrence clusters appeared to be linked to parvovirus B19, influenza, CMV and Epstein-Barr virus, according to a later analysis. Because some donors lacked HLA typing at each locus, the association tests relied only on the typed subset. A cluster of highly shared sequence variants was judged likely to be a technical artifact of the sequencing pipeline. A later genetic analysis reported fewer N-insertions in productive TCRs among donors in an Asian-associated ancestry cluster than the roughly 620-donor mean. Most TCR sequences were seen in very few donors, while some public TCRs were found in many individuals. An association between a missense DCLRE1C variant and V-gene and J-gene trimming of TCR beta chains was found in a later genetic analysis and replicated in an independent cohort. A total of roughly 160 TCR beta chains were listed by the study as associated with cytomegalovirus. Broadly in line with IMGT annotations, most TCR beta V segments showed up in productive rearrangements about 87% or about 30% of the time in an earlier analysis of several hundred of the donors. Some IMGT-functional V segments, including TRBV6-2 and TRBV6-3, could not be told apart with the 87-base-pair reads, so those segments were excluded. The only immune exposure information available for the cohort was CMV serostatus. Correlated functional status among segregating V segments might be attributable to linkage disequilibrium, but an unknown experimental factor could not be ruled out. When HLA alleles, especially DR and DQ, strongly co-occurred, attributing TCR associations to individual alleles was difficult.

The library was built by means of the immunoSEQ multiplex PCR assay. For the multiplex PCR, a mixture combining 60 forward primers for TCR Vbeta segments and 13 reverse primers for TCR Jbeta segments was used. Amplification of the CDR3 region of rearranged TCR beta genes was performed with a multiplex PCR assay on genomic DNA. The Illumina HiSeq System was used to sequence the amplified TCR beta libraries as 87-base-pair reads. The original methods were these. A later analysis tallied around 87 million unique TCR beta chains across the approximately 670 repertoires, and some 12 million of those chains were shared by two or more donors. Raw reads were error-corrected and collapsed into unique sequences with a nearest-neighbor algorithm that merged closely related sequences to remove PCR and sequencing errors. Alignment of CDR3 sequences to IMGT reference sequences was used to assign V, D and J gene segments. For a sequence to be retained, a match of at least six nucleotides was required to both a V gene segment and a J gene segment. A rearrangement counted as productive if the CDR3 had no stop codons and remained in frame with V and J, and every other rearrangement counted as non-productive. Following IMGT convention, CDR3 was defined as the stretch from the second conserved V-encoded cysteine up to the conserved J-encoded phenylalanine. The earlier analysis of around 640 of the donors excluded sequences that lacked an unambiguous match to a single V gene segment. In an earlier analysis of 450 to 700 of the donors, V segments were called functional above 56.7% productive rearrangements and were called segregating when the between-donor standard deviation exceeded 5%. A statistical classification framework was built for diagnosing cytomegalovirus status from the catalog of TCR beta chain sequences. V and J gene assignment, in a later analysis, came from comparing TCR nucleotide sequences with IMGT/GENE-DB human TR gene sequences. A later analysis assigned CDR3 sequences and most-parsimonious VDJ recombination scenarios with the TCRdist pipeline. In a later analysis, every TCR beta chain was defined by the combination of its CDR3 amino acid sequence and its V-gene family, and reads without a unique V-gene family were dropped. To address suspected cross-contamination and a sequencing artifact, a later analysis removed a few hundred highly shared, low-generation-probability nucleotide sequences. A later analysis calculated a clonal expansion index for each public chain from normalized within-repertoire ranks of inferred template counts. A later analysis computed generation probabilities with a VDJ recombination model fitted to out-of-frame rearrangements, and checked the results against IGoR. A later analysis scored TCR-TCR, TCR-HLA and TCR-CMV co-occurrence with hypergeometric tests, applying a repertoire-size bias correction to TCR pairs. To estimate false discovery rates, a later analysis permuted the HLA or CMV assignments 20 times. In a later analysis, co-occurring TCRs were grouped with DBSCAN, and TCRdist sequence similarity was added when clustering was performed within HLA-allele-positive subsets. Repertoires with fewer than 30,000 or more than 120,000 public chains, plus five repertoires with anomalous nucleotide sharing, were excluded from co-occurrence clustering. Sourced from immuneACCESS, this table was stored by TCRdb with only in-frame sequences that have V and J called. A share of the clones is absent; for the studies checked, an unresolved V gene accounts for under half, and the remainder has no known explanation. V and J calls and clone size are as listed in that table; D and trimming were resolved from the DNA. Within this sample are roughly 110,000 clones, with 75% of them counted one time only. More than 2% of the sample lies in the top ten.

In total, 600 or so healthy bone marrow donors made up the cohort. At the time of sampling, all cohort members were nominally healthy, though unrecorded immune exposures were likely present. The donor tested CMV seronegative and was one of the 352 seronegative cohort members. A peripheral blood sample was collected from each donor, and TCR beta sequencing was performed on peripheral blood mononuclear cells. Genomic DNA was extracted from the blood cell samples with the Qiagen DNeasy Blood Extraction Kit. The germline V gene provides CDR1 ENHRY and CDR2 SYGVKD. The V end gives up 4 bases and the J end 5 bases, leaving 4 bases in the junction not matched to a gene. The CDR3 runs 15 residues from the cysteine to the phenylalanine. The retained sequence is limited to the CDR3, 45 bases, with the frame set at the first base. This clone was recorded once. Its target antigen remains unknown. Base qualities are not at hand, and no much larger clone is one base apart.

This TCR derives from a man aged 35 to 55 in good health and CMV-seronegative. Sequenced: PBMCs. The V and J segments used are TRBV10-3 and TRBJ1-6; 8 junctional bases match TRBD1. The CDR3 region: CAISGQGADNSPLHF. The sequenced DNA: TGTGCCATCAGTGGGCAGGGGGCGGATAATTCACCCCTCCACTTT.